A single sample gave rise to the 14 T cell receptor beta chains below, sequenced in a study of CD8+ T cells in alopecia areata. cDNA serving as the sequencing template came from extracted, reverse transcribed RNA. Sequenced by immunoSEQ multiplex PCR; TCRdb stores in-frame clones only, minus some. The sample contains about 300,000 clones, roughly 50% of which appear only once. Treatment in this sample: oral pan-JAK inhibitor, 5-10 mg twice daily. The sequencing here drew on CD4+ T cells sorted from blood, taken at week 24, from a patient treated with tofacitinib. The receptors were gathered from a human donor with alopecia areata.

This clone was detected a few times. The gene calls are TRBV30 and TRBJ2-5, with 11 bases aligning to TRBD2. V dropped 0 bases and J dropped 3; count of bases not matched to a gene: 6. CDR1 and CDR2 (germline): GTSNPN, SVGIG (reference sequence). There are 16 residues in the CDR3. CDR3 loop: CAWSVPLAGGEETQYF. The CDR3, as DNA: TGTGCCTGGAGTGTACCGCTAGCGGGGGGCGAAGAGACCCAGTACTTC.

The chain joins TRBV4-1 to TRBJ1-2; possible D gene TRBD1, 5 bases. V was pared by 2 bases and J by 4 bases, with 23 bases between. The CDR3 has 18 residues. CDR1 and CDR2 (germline): MGHRA, YSYEKL. The CDR3 loop is CASSQLRTRAGKSYGYTF. The CDR3, as DNA: TGCGCCAGCAGCCAACTAAGGACACGGGCGGGGAAGTCCTATGGCTACACCTTC.

This clone turned up a few times. This rearrangement joins TRBV4-1 to TRBJ1-1; D is undetermined. The CDR3 loop spans 16 amino acids. V was cut by 3 bases and J by 7 bases, with 21 bases left in between. CDR1 is MGHRA, CDR2 YSYEKL, per germline. The CDR3 DNA sequence: TGCGCCAGCAGCCACGAGGGATTCACCACCAAGGGTGAAGCTTTCTTT. Encoded protein: CASSHEGFTTKGEAFF.

V gene TRBV5-1 combines with J gene TRBJ2-6; D uncertain. This CDR3 has 15 residues. Trimming cost V 5 bases and J 0 bases, with 9 bases left between them. In germline, CDR1 is SGHRS, CDR2 YFSETQ. The CDR3: CASRPQSSGANVLTF. The CDR3 DNA reads as TGCGCCAGCAGACCCCAGAGCTCTGGGGCCAACGTCCTGACTTTC.

At least ten counts were recorded for this clone. At one end, the junction sequence differs from germline, possibly due to a read error. The chain links TRBV7-7 to TRBJ2-1; D gene unclear. CDR1 is SSHAT and CDR2 is FNYEAQ in the germline V gene (reference sequence). The CDR3 spans 15 residues. CDR3 coding DNA: TGTGCTAGCAGCCCTCTCAGTGGTTCCTACAATGAGCAGTTCTTC. Protein: CASSPLSGSYNEQFF.

The J gene is TRBJ2-3, the V gene TRBV7-9; D is unresolved. This CDR3 is 10 amino acids long. Trimming stripped 6 bases from V and 4 bases from J, with 2 bases between. Germline CDR1 reads SEHNR; CDR2 reads FQNEAQ (reference sequence). As DNA, the CDR3 is TGTGCCAGCAGGGCAGATACGCAGTATTTT. This encodes CASRADTQYF.

V usage is TRBV29-1 and J usage is TRBJ1-1; TRBD1 agrees at 7 bases. After removal of 8 bases from V and 2 bases from J, the junction contained 14 bases not matched to a gene. This CDR3 region has 15 residues. The germline gives CDR1 SQVTM, CDR2 ANQGSEA. CDR3 residues: CSIRQGSQGNTEAFF. The DNA of the CDR3 is TGCAGCATCCGACAGGGCTCTCAGGGAAACACTGAAGCTTTCTTT. Complete variable domain (other parts from reference TRBV29-1 and TRBJ1-1): SAVISQKPSRDICQRGTSLTIQCQVDSQVTMMFWYRQQPGQSLTLIATANQGSEATYESGFVIDKFPISRPNLTFSTLTVSNMSPEDSSIYLCSIRQGSQGNTEAFFGQGTRLTVV.

The sample holds a few counts of this clone. The genes are TRBV9 and TRBJ2-6; the D gene is possibly TRBD1 (6 bases). CDR1 and CDR2 from the germline V gene are SGDLS and YYNGEE. V lost 4 bases to trimming and J lost 0 bases, with 20 bases between them. This CDR3 has 19 amino acids. CDR3 loop: CASSPRGRRVSSGANVLTF. For the CDR3, the DNA is TGTGCCAGCAGCCCCAGGGGCCGGAGAGTTTCCTCTGGGGCCAACGTCCTGACTTTC.

The chain is built from TRBV2 and TRBJ1-2, with D hard to call. The V and J ends lost 4 bases and 2 bases respectively, with 8 bases between them. CDR1 and CDR2 from the germline V gene are SNHLY and FYNNEI. This CDR3 comprises 13 residues. This chain's CDR3 is CASSVYRNYGYTF. The CDR3 DNA sequence: TGTGCCAGCAGTGTATACCGAAACTATGGCTACACCTTC.

This clone was picked up one time. This chain links TRBV27 with TRBJ1-2; possibly TRBD1 for D (6 bases). CDR3 length: 14 amino acids. V was shortened by 3 bases and J by 3 bases, with 11 bases between the two germline ends. Germline V gene lookup returns CDR1 MNHEY and CDR2 SMNVEV (reference sequence). CDR3 DNA: TGTGCCAGCAGTTTCACAGGGTCCCACTATGGCTACACCTTC. Translating it yields CASSFTGSHYGYTF.

The chain links TRBV28 to TRBJ1-2; maybe TRBD1 (6 bases). The germline V gene encodes CDR1 MDHEN and CDR2 SYDVKM. CDR3 length: 14 amino acids. Between the trimmed V and J ends, which lost 2 bases and 4 bases, there was a span of 11 bases. The chain's CDR3 is CASSLPDSLYGYTF. CDR3 in DNA: TGTGCCAGCAGTTTACCGGACAGCCTCTATGGCTACACCTTC.

V is TRBV11-1 and J is TRBJ2-1, with D unclear. CDR1 and CDR2 from the germline V gene are SGHAT and FQDESV (reference sequence). This CDR3 has 14 amino acids. Trimming took off 5 bases at V and 0 bases at J, with 8 bases between the two ends. CDR3 nucleotides: TGTGCCAGCAGCGTGGCCGCCTCCTACAATGAGCAGTTCTTC. Translating it yields CASSVAASYNEQFF.

The chain carries TRBV20-1 and TRBJ2-7; D perhaps matches TRBD2 (5 bases). Trimming stripped 7 bases from V and 7 bases from J, with 14 bases between. Germline V gene data show CDR1 as DFQATT and CDR2 as SNEGSKA (reference sequence). The CDR3 has 11 residues. In DNA, the CDR3 is TGCAGTGTACCCCGAGGGCGGGAGCAGTACTTC. Its translation is CSVPRGREQYF.

The chain couples TRBV7-2 to TRBJ2-1, with D hard to call. The CDR3 is 14 amino acids. V was clipped by 3 bases and J by 7 bases, with 13 bases between them. Looked up from germline, CDR1 is SGHTA and CDR2 is FQGNSA. The CDR3 DNA reads as TGTGCCAGCAGCTTTTTTGGTCCGAAGAATGAGCAGTTCTTC. Its protein product is CASSFFGPKNEQFF.